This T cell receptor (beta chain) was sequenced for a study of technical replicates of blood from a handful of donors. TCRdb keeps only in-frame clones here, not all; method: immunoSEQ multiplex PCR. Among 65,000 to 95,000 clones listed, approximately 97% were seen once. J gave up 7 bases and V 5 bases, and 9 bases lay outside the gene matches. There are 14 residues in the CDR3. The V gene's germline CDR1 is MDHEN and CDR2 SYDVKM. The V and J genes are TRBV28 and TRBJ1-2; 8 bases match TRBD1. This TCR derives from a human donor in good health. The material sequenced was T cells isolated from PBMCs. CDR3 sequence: CASSIQGVIGGYTF. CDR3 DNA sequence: TGTGCCAGCAGTATACAGGGGGTAATAGGTGGCTACACCTTC.